What follows is one TCR beta chain and its context. The sample comes from a study of blood T cell repertoires in COVID-19. In the study overall: Sources were T cells, B-cell-depleted T cells, or PBMCs; the material itself was cDNA or gDNA.

Per the authors' pipeline: Reference gene primer amplification gave estimated nucleated cell counts. TCRdb keeps only in-frame clones here, not all; method: immunoSEQ multiplex PCR. V and J calls and clone size are those listed in that table; D and trimming were worked out from the DNA. The sample consists of about 190,000 clones, over 80% of them appearing once. The CDR3 length is 15 residues. Trimming took 4 bases from V and 9 from J; bases not matched to a gene: 9. CDR1 and CDR2 (germline): SGHDN, FVKESK. The clonotype comes from a woman between 25 and 40 years old with acute or convalescent COVID-19. The gene calls are TRBV14 and TRBJ2-1; 10 bases match TRBD2. Sequencing was carried out using peripheral blood. CDR3 sequence (DNA): TGTGCCAGCAGCCGGTCTAGCGGGGGCGACACTGAGCAGTTCTTC. Its translation is CASSRSSGGDTEQFF.